The 14 T cell receptor beta chains below come from one sample, sequenced in a study of T cell responses to AZD1222 COVID-19 vaccine. Some clones are missing from TCRdb's copy, which holds only in-frame ones; the method was immunoSEQ multiplex PCR. The table has some 99,000 clones, nearly 90% seen once. The sequenced sample was peripheral blood, obtained on day 0 of AZD1222 vaccination. All receptors derive from an adult in good health.

The chain combines TRBV27 with TRBJ2-7; TRBD1 matches at 7 bases. Germline CDR1 reads MNHEY; CDR2 reads SMNVEV (reference sequence). V shed 5 bases and J 4 bases; nucleotides not matched to a gene: 14. The CDR3 covers 16 residues. This CDR3 reads CASSTRWDSQSYEQYF. As DNA, the CDR3 is TGTGCCAGCAGTACACGATGGGACAGCCAATCTTACGAGCAGTACTTC.

V is TRBV9 and J is TRBJ2-2, with TRBD2 as a possible D gene (6 bases). Per germline, CDR1 SGDLS and CDR2 YYNGEE. Trimming pared 5 bases from V and 4 bases from J, leaving 12 bases between. This CDR3 has 14 residues. CDR3 sequence reads: CASRLRDFTGELFF. CDR3 nucleotides: TGTGCCAGCAGGTTAAGGGACTTCACCGGGGAGCTGTTTTTT.

The CDR3 here is CASSLGGEGGYTF. The DNA for the CDR3 is TGTGCCAGCAGCCTTGGGGGGGAGGGTGGCTACACCTTC. The V call is TRBV7-8, the J call TRBJ1-2, with D possibly TRBD1 on 5 matching bases. Trimming cost V 5 bases and J 7 bases, with 14 bases left between them. The CDR3 contains 13 residues. The V gene's germline CDR1 is SGHVS and CDR2 FQNEAQ.

This chain connects TRBV19 to TRBJ2-1, with 7 nucleotides matching TRBD1. V lost 10 bases and J lost 6; bases outside the gene matches: 12. This CDR3 is 14 amino acids long. Germline V gives CDR1 LNHDA, CDR2 SQIVND (reference sequence). The CDR3 loop reads CATNPGQLFNEQFF. The CDR3 coding sequence is TGTGCCACCAACCCGGGACAGCTCTTCAATGAGCAGTTCTTC.

V gene TRBV7-8 combines with J gene TRBJ1-5, with D maybe TRBD1 (5 bases). From germline, CDR1 is SGHVS and CDR2 FQNEAQ. The CDR3 consists of 13 residues. Trimming stripped 6 bases from V and 5 bases from J, with 11 bases between. The CDR3 is CASSPGGDQPQHF. CDR3 nucleotide sequence: TGTGCCAGCAGTCCCGGGGGGGATCAGCCCCAGCATTTT.

The chain uses TRBV19 and TRBJ2-3; the match to TRBD2 covers 10 bases. The CDR3 covers 17 residues. Trimming removed 1 base from V and 0 bases from J; junction bases left unmatched: 4. The germline CDR1 and CDR2 sequences are LNHDA and SQIVND (reference sequence). The CDR3 DNA is TGTGCCAGTAGTATAGTGGAGACTAGCGGGAGCACAGATACGCAGTATTTT. It specifies CASSIVETSGSTDTQYF.

The chain links TRBV5-1 to TRBJ1-6; 7 bases are a match to TRBD1. Looked up from germline, CDR1 is SGHRS and CDR2 is YFSETQ. The CDR3 is 16 residues long. J gave up 14 bases and V 0 bases, and 14 bases lay outside the gene matches. CDR3 sequence reads: CASSLEWTGHGMALHF. The CDR3 coding sequence is TGCGCCAGCAGCTTGGAGTGGACAGGCCATGGGATGGCCCTCCACTTT.

In this sample, this clone turned up once. The chain is built from TRBV7-3 and TRBJ2-3; 9 bases align to TRBD2. Per the germline V gene, CDR1 is SGHTA and CDR2 is FQGTGA. The CDR3 spans 15 residues. V trimming: 5 bases; J trimming: 5 bases; junction bases outside the gene matches: 8. The CDR3 DNA follows: TGTGCCAGCAGCCAGCCGGGACTAGCCAGAGATACGCAGTATTTT. Protein sequence: CASSQPGLARDTQYF.

The chain recombines TRBV18 with TRBJ2-1; possibly TRBD1 for D (6 bases). The CDR3 extends over 16 amino acids. CDR1 is KGHSH and CDR2 is LQKENI in the germline V gene. Between the trimmed V and J ends, which lost 3 bases and 5 bases, there was a span of 17 bases. The CDR3: CASSPTTGRPDNEQFF. The CDR3 DNA sequence: TGTGCCAGCTCACCCACAACAGGGAGACCCGACAATGAGCAGTTCTTC.

The chain recombines TRBV9 with TRBJ1-1, with D maybe TRBD1 (6 bases). The CDR3 is 15 amino acids. From germline, CDR1 is SGDLS and CDR2 YYNGEE. V lost 2 bases and J lost 0, with 11 bases in between. CDR3: CASSVRQALNTEAFF. The DNA of the CDR3 is TGTGCCAGCAGCGTGAGACAGGCCTTGAACACTGAAGCTTTCTTT.

The chain is built from TRBV5-1 and TRBJ1-1; 7 bases fit TRBD1. CDR1 and CDR2 from the germline V gene are SGHRS and YFSETQ. CDR3 size: 14 residues. The ends lost 3 bases at V and 4 bases at J; junction bases unmatched: 6. The CDR3 is CASSSTGYGTEAFF. In DNA form, the CDR3 reads TGCGCCAGCAGCTCGACAGGGTACGGCACTGAAGCTTTCTTT.

The J gene is TRBJ1-1, the V gene TRBV24-1; a weak D match, TRBD1 (6 bases). Germline lookup yields CDR1 KGHDR and CDR2 SFDVKD. Trimming pared 3 bases from V and 5 bases from J, leaving 12 bases between. This CDR3 is built from 14 residues. The CDR3, as DNA: TGTGCCACCAGTGATCCCCCCAGGGGAACTGAAGCTTTCTTT. Translated, it gives CATSDPPRGTEAFF.

This chain links TRBV3-1 (or the pseudogene TRBV3-2) with TRBJ2-5; unclear D gene. The length of the CDR3 is 12 residues. The germline gives CDR1 LGHDT, CDR2 YNNKEL (reference sequence). Trimming pared 1 base from V and 4 bases from J, leaving 4 bases between. This CDR3 is CASSQGLETQYF. CDR3 nucleotides: TGTGCCAGCAGCCAAGGTCTAGAGACCCAGTACTTC.

J is TRBJ1-6 and V is TRBV27, with D unclear. The V gene lost 3 bases and the J gene lost 8 bases, with 11 bases spanning the gap. CDR1 is MNHEY, CDR2 SMNVEV, per germline (reference sequence). This CDR3 is 14 amino acids long. The CDR3 bases are TGTGCCAGCAGTTTTCGGGGTCCCCATTCACCCCTCCACTTT. It is translated as CASSFRGPHSPLHF.